This T cell receptor beta chain is drawn from a study of T cells expressing NK-cell markers. Study findings and constraints: These same clonotypes (in several donors) also led the CD3+CD56-NKG2C+ fraction. Dominant NKG2C+ clonotypes in six donors made up about 1.0-7.5% of CD8+ T cells. It is unclear if expanded NKG2C-expressing clones target HCMV antigens.

TCRdb reprocessed the 5' RACE reads and stores each CDR3 protein as one record, lacking DNA. Its clone listing holds 300,000 to 500,000 distinct CDR3 sequences. Concerning this clonotype: The target antigen is unknown.

This CDR3 comprises 16 residues. CDR1 is LNHDA, CDR2 SQIVND, per germline (reference sequence). Material for sequencing was blood T cells: a sorted CD56 or NKG2C T cell subset, CD4+ or CD8+ T cells, or bulk PBMC T cells (not recorded which). The clonotype comes from a woman in her 50s in good health. The J gene is TRBJ2-2, the V gene TRBV19; TCRdb outputs TRBD1, but without DNA this stays unchecked. CDR3 region: CASRLRRDREPGELFF.